This entry concerns a single T cell receptor (beta chain). Its antigen is unknown. This record comes from a study of Graves' ophthalmopathy and Graves' hyperthyroidism. Study in general: Stable hyperthyroidism referred to disease that showed no ophthalmopathy within 18 months of follow-up.

The study amplified TCR beta CDR3 regions using RNA transcripts. First-round RT-PCR relied on HTBI primers, and a second-round multiplex PCR came next. TCRdb processed the multiplex PCR reads anew with MiXCR; each CDR3 protein has one entry. The table records 900,000 to 1,200,000 distinct CDR3 sequences, about 38% of them present only once. Whole-study results and caveats: The majority of expanded thyroid clonotypes above 0.001 frequency also occurred in blood. Ophthalmopathy cases were distinguished from stable hyperthyroidism by a 13-signature model, reaching around 88% sensitivity and around 80% specificity.

Diagnosis relied on clinical symptoms, serum thyroxine, TRAb, thyroid ultrasound and orbital computed tomography. V lost 7 bases and J lost 2; bases outside the gene matches: 6. From germline, CDR1 is SQVTM and CDR2 ANQGSEA. CDR3 size: 13 residues. The sample comprised peripheral blood or thyroid tissue (not recorded which). The receptor was derived from an adult man with Graves' hyperthyroidism. The chain links TRBV29-1 to TRBJ1-1, with 8 bases fitting TRBD1. The CDR3 protein is CSAMTGVNTEAFF. CDR3 DNA: TGCAGCGCGATGACAGGGGTCAACACTGAAGCTTTCTTT.